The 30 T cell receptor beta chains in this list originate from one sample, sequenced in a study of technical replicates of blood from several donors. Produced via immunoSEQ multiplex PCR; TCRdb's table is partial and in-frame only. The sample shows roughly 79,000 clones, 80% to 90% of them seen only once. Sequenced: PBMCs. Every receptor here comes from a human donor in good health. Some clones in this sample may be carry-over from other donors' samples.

In DNA form, the CDR3 reads TGTGCCAGCACTCCCCGGGCCCGTACCGGGACTAGCGGGGCGCGTTGGGACACCGGGGAGCTGTTTTTT. As protein: CASTPRARTGTSGARWDTGELFF. The chain uses TRBV27 and TRBJ2-2; 13 bases are shared with TRBD2. Germline V gene data show CDR1 as MNHEY and CDR2 as SMNVEV (reference sequence). CDR3 length: 23 residues. V shed 7 bases and J 3 bases; nucleotides not matched to a gene: 26.

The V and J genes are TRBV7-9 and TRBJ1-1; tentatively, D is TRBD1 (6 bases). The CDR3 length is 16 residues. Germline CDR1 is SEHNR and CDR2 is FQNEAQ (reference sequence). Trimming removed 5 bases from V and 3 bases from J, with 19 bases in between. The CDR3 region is CASSQWGPEEHTEAFF. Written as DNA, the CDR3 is TGTGCCAGCAGCCAATGGGGGCCCGAAGAACACACTGAAGCTTTCTTT.

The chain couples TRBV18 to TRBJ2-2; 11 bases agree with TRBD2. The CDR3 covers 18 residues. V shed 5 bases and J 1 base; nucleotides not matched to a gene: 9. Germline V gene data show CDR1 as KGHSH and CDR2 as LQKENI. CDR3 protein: CASSKTSGTALNTGELFF. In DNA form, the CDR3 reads TGTGCCAGCTCAAAGACTAGCGGGACGGCGCTGAACACCGGGGAGCTGTTTTTT.

The CDR3 DNA reads TGTGCCAGCAGCCAAGGGTGGCAACGGGGGCAGTTCTTC. Residues: CASSQGWQRGQFF. V and J are TRBV14 and TRBJ2-1; weak D call: TRBD2 (5 bases). CDR3 length: 13 residues. V was shortened by 1 base and J by 12 bases, with 13 bases between the two germline ends. Germline-derived CDR1 and CDR2 are SGHDN and FVKESK.

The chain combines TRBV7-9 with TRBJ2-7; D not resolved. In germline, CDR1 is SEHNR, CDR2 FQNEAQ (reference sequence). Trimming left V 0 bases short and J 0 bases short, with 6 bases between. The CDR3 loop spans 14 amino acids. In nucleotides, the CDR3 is TGTGCCAGCAGCTTAGCGGCTAGCTCCTACGAGCAGTACTTC. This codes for CASSLAASSYEQYF.

The CDR3 sequence: CASNSQYQETQYF. The CDR3 DNA sequence: TGTGCCAGTAATAGCCAGTACCAAGAGACCCAGTACTTC. The chain employs TRBV19 and TRBJ2-5; D is ambiguous. CDR3 length: 13 residues. Germline V gene lookup returns CDR1 LNHDA and CDR2 SQIVND (reference sequence). The V gene lost 7 bases and the J gene lost 0 bases, with 9 bases spanning the gap.

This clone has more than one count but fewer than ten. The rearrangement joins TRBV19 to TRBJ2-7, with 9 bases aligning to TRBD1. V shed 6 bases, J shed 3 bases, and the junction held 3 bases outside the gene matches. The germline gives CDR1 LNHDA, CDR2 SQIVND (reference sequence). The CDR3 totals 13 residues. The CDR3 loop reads CASRGQGIYEQYF. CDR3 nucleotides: TGTGCCAGTAGGGGACAGGGAATCTACGAGCAGTACTTC.

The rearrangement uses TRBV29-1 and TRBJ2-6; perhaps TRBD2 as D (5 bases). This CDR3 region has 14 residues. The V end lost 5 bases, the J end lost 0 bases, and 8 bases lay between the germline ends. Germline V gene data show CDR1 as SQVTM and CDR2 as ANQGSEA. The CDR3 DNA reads TGCAGCGTTCGGGGAAGCTCTGGGGCCAACGTCCTGACTTTC. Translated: CSVRGSSGANVLTF.

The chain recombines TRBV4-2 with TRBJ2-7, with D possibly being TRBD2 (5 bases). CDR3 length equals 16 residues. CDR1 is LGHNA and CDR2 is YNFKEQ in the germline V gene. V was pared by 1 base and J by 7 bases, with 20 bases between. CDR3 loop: CASSQAGRLAPLEQYF. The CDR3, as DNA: TGTGCCAGCAGCCAAGCCGGGCGGCTAGCCCCTTTGGAGCAGTACTTC.

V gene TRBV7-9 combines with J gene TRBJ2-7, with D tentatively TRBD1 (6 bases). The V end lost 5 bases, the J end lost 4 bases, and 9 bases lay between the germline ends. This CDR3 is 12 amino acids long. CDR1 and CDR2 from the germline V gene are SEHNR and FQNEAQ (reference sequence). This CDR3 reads CASSPGQYEQYF. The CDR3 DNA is TGTGCCAGCAGCCCAGGACAGTACGAGCAGTACTTC.

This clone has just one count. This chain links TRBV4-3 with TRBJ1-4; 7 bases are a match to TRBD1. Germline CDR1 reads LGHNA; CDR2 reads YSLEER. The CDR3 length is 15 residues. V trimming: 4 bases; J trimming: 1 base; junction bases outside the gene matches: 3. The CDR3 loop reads CASSPRQGTNEKLFF. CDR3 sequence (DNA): TGCGCCAGCAGCCCCCGACAGGGAACTAATGAAAAACTGTTTTTT.

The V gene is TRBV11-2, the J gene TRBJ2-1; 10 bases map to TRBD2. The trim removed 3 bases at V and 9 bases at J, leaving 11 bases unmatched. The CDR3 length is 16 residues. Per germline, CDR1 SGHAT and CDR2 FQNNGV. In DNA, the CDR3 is TGTGCCAGCAGCTTTGTCCCGGGACTAGCGATCGGTGAGCAGTTCTTC. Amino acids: CASSFVPGLAIGEQFF.

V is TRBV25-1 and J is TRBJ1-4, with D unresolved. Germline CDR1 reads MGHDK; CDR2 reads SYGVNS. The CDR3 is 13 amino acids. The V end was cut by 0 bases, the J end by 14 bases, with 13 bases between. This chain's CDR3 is CASSEYATRSLFF. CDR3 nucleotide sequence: TGTGCCAGCAGTGAATACGCCACCCGGTCGCTGTTTTTT.

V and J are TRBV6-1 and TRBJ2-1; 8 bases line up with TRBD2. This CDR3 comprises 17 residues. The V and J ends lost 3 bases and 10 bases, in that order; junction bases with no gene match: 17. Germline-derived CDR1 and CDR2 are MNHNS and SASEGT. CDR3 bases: TGTGCCAGCAGTGATGTCGGGGCGGGAGGTTGGATATGGGAGCAGTTCTTC. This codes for CASSDVGAGGWIWEQFF.

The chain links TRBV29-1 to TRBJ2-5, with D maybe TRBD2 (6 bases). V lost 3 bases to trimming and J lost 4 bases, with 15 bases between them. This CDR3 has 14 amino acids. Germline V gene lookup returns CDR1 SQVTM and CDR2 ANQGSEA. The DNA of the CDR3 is TGCAGCGTTGACCGAGAGGAGCGGGTAGAGACCCAGTACTTC. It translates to CSVDREERVETQYF. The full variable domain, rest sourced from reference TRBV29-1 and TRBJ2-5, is SAVISQKPSRDICQRGTSLTIQCQVDSQVTMMFWYRQQPGQSLTLIATANQGSEATYESGFVIDKFPISRPNLTFSTLTVSNMSPEDSSIYLCSVDREERVETQYFGPGTRLLVL.

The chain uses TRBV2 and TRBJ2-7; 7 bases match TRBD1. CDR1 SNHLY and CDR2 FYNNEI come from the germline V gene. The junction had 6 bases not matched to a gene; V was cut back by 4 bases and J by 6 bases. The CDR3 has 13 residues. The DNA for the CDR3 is TGTGCCAGCAGTGTGGGACAGATTATCGAGCAGTACTTC. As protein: CASSVGQIIEQYF.

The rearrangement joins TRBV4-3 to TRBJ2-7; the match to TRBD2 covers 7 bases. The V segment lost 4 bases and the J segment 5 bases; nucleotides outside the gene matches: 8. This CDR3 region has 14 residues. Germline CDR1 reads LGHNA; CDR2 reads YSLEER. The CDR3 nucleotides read TGCGCCAGCAGCCCCGGGGGGAGTGCCGACGAGCAGTACTTC. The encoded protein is CASSPGGSADEQYF.

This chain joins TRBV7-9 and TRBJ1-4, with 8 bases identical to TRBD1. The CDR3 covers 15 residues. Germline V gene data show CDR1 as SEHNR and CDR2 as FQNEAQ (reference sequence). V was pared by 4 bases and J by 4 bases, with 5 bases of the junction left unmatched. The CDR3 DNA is TGTGCCAGCAGCTACCCGGGACAGGATAATGAAAAACTGTTTTTT. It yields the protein CASSYPGQDNEKLFF. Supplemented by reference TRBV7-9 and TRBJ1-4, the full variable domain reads DTGVSQNPRHKITKRGQNVTFRCDPISEHNRLYWYRQTLGQGPEFLTYFQNEAQLEKSRLLSDRFSAERPKGSFSTLEIQRTEQGDSAMYLCASSYPGQDNEKLFFGSGTQLSVL.

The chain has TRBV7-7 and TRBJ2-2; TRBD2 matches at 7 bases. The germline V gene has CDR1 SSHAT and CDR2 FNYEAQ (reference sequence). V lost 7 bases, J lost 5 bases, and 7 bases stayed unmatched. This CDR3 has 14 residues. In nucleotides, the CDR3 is TGTGCCAGCACCAAAGGGGAGGGGACCGGGGAGCTGTTTTTT. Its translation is CASTKGEGTGELFF.

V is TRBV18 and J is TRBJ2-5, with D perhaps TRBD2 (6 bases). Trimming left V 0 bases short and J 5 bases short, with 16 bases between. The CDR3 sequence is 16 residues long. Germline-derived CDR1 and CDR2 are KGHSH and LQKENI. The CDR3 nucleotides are TGTGCCAGCTCACCACCAGGGATAGCGGCGGGGGAGACCCAGTACTTC. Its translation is CASSPPGIAAGETQYF.

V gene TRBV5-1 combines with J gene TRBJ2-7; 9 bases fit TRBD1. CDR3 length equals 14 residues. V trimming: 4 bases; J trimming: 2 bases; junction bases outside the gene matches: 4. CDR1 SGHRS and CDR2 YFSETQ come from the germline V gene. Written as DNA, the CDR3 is TGCGCCAGCAGCCCGGGACAGGGACCCTACGAGCAGTACTTC. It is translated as CASSPGQGPYEQYF.

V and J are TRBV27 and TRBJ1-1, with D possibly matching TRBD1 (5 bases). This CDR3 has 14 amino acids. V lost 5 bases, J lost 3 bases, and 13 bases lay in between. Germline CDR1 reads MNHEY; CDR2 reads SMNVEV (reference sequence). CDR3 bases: TGTGCCAGCAGTCCGTTCGGGGGATACACTGAAGCTTTCTTT. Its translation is CASSPFGGYTEAFF.

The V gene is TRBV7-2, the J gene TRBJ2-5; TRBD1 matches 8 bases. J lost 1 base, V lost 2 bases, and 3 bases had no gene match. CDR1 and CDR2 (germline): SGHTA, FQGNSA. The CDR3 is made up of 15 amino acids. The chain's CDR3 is CASSLMGQVQETQYF. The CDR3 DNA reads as TGTGCCAGCAGCTTAATGGGACAGGTCCAAGAGACCCAGTACTTC.

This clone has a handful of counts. The CDR3 loop reads CASSGRDTSNEQFF. CDR3 coding DNA: TGCGCCAGCAGCGGAAGGGACACCTCCAATGAGCAGTTCTTC. The rearrangement links TRBV4-1 to TRBJ2-1; weak D call: TRBD1 (6 bases). Trimming cost V 5 bases and J 6 bases, with 14 bases left between them. Germline CDR1 and CDR2: MGHRA and YSYEKL. The CDR3 is 14 residues long.

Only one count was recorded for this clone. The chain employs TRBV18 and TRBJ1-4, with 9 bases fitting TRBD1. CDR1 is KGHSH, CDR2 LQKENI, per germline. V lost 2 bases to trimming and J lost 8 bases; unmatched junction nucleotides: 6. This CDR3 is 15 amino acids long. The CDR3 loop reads CASSPDVGTGEKLFF. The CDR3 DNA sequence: TGTGCCAGCTCACCAGACGTCGGGACAGGGGAAAAACTGTTTTTT.

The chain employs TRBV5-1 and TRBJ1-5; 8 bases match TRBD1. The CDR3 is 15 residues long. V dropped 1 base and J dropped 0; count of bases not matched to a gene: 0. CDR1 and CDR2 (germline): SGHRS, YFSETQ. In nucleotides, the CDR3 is TGCGCCAGCAGCTTGACAGGGGGTAGCAATCAGCCCCAGCATTTT. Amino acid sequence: CASSLTGGSNQPQHF.

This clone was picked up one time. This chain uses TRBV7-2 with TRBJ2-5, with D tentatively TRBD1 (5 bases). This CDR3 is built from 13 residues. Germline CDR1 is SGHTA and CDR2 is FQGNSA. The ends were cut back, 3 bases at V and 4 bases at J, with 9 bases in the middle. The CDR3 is CASSFRGGETQYF. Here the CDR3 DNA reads TGTGCCAGCAGCTTTAGGGGCGGAGAGACCCAGTACTTC. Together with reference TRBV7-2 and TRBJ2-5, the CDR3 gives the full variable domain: GAGVSQSPSNKVTEKGKDVELRCDPISGHTALYWYRQSLGQGLEFLIYFQGNSAPDKSGLPSDRFSAERTGGSVSTLTIQRTQQEDSAVYLCASSFRGGETQYFGPGTRLLVL.

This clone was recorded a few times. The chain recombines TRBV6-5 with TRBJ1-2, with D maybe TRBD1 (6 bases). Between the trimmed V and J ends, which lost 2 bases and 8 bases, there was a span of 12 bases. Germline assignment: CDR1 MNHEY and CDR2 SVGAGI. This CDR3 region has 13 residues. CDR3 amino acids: CASSYVPGQGYTF. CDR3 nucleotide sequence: TGTGCCAGCAGTTACGTCCCCGGACAGGGCTACACCTTC.

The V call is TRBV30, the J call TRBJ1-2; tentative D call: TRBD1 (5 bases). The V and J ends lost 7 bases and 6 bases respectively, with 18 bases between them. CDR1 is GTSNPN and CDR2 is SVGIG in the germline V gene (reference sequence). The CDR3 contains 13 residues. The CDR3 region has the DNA TGTGCCTTAACCCGGGGGAGACAGAATGGCTACACCTTC. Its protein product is CALTRGRQNGYTF.

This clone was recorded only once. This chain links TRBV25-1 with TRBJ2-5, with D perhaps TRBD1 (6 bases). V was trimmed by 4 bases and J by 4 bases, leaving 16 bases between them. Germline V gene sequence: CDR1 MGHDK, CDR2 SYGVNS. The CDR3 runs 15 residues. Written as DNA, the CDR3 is TGTGCCAGCAGTGCGGACAGAGGAATGGCAGAGACCCAGTACTTC. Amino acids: CASSADRGMAETQYF.